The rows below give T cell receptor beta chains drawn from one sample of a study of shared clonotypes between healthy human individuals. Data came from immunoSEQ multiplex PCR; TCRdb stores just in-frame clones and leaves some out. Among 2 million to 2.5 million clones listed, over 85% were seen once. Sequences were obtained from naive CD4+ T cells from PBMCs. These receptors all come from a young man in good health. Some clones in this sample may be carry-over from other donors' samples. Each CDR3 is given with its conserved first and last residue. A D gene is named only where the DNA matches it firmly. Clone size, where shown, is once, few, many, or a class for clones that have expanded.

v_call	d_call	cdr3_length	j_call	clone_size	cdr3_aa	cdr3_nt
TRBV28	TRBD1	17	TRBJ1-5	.	CASSLFTGTGFDQPQHF	TGTGCCAGCAGTCTATTTACGGGGACAGGGTTTGATCAGCCCCAGCATTTT
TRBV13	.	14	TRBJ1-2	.	CASSSRTENYGYTF	TGTGCCAGCAGCTCTCGGACGGAGAACTATGGCTACACCTTC
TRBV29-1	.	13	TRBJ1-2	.	CSVVGGQGYGYTF	TGCAGCGTTGTTGGGGGGCAGGGCTATGGCTACACCTTC
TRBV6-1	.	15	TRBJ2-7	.	CASSEFTGRGYEQYF	TGTGCCAGCAGTGAATTTACAGGGAGAGGCTACGAGCAGTACTTC
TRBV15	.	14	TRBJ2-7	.	CATSRDRQAYEQYF	TGTGCCACCAGTCGTGACAGGCAAGCCTACGAGCAGTACTTC
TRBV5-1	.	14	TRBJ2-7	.	CASSREGMENEQYF	TGCGCCAGCAGCAGGGAAGGGATGGAGAACGAGCAGTACTTC
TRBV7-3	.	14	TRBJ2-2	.	CASSSYREGGELFF	TGTGCCAGCAGCTCATACAGGGAGGGCGGGGAGCTGTTTTTT
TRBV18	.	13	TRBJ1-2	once	CASSLRRDPGYTF	TGTGCCAGCTCACTACGGAGGGACCCTGGCTACACCTTC
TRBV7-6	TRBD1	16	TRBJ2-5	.	CASSLGWLEGAETQYF	TGTGCCAGCAGCTTAGGTTGGCTCGAGGGGGCAGAGACCCAGTACTTC
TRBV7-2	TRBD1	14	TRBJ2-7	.	CASSFGTGIYEQYF	TGTGCCAGCAGCTTCGGGACAGGGATCTACGAGCAGTACTTC
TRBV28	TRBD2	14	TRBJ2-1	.	CATFLAGTYNEQFF	TGTGCCACCTTCCTAGCGGGCACCTACAATGAGCAGTTCTTC
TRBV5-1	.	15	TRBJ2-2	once	CASSLAGVGTGELFF	TGCGCCAGCAGCTTGGCCGGGGTCGGGACCGGGGAGCTGTTTTTT
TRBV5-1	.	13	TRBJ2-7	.	CASSLVSGSEQYF	TGCGCCAGCAGCTTGGTCTCCGGGAGTGAGCAGTACTTC
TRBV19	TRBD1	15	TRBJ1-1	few	CASRDRDRDQTEAFF	TGTGCCAGCCGGGACCGGGACAGGGACCAGACTGAAGCTTTCTTT
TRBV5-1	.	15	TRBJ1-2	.	CASSLDGGRAFGYTF	TGCGCCAGCAGCTTGGACGGAGGCAGGGCGTTTGGCTACACCTTC
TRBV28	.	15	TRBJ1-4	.	CASSLWGDTNEKLFF	TGTGCCAGCAGTTTATGGGGGGATACTAATGAAAAACTGTTTTTT
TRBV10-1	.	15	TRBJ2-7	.	CASSVVLGPTYEQYF	TGCGCCAGCAGTGTCGTGTTAGGCCCGACCTACGAGCAGTACTTC
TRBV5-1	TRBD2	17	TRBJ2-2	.	CASSQLAGGPNTGELFF	TGCGCCAGCAGTCAACTAGCGGGAGGGCCGAACACCGGGGAGCTGTTTTTT
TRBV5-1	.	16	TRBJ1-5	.	CASSTEPGRSNQPQHF	TGCGCCAGCAGTACCGAACCGGGACGTAGCAATCAGCCCCAGCATTTT
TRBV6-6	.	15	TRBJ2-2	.	CASSPRGGGTGELFF	TGTGCCAGCAGCCCCCGAGGGGGTGGCACCGGGGAGCTGTTTTTT
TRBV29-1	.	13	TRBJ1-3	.	CSVAHSRGNTIYF	TGCAGCGTTGCGCATAGCAGAGGAAACACCATATATTTT
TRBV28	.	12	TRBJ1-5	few	CASSFPTQPQHF	TGTGCCAGCAGTTTTCCTACTCAGCCCCAGCATTTT
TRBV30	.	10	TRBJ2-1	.	CAWSMRNQFF	TGTGCCTGGAGTATGCGTAATCAGTTCTTC
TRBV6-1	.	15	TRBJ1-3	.	CASSVDASSGNTIYF	TGTGCCAGCAGCGTTGACGCAAGCTCTGGAAACACCATATATTTT
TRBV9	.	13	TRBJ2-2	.	CASSLTMEGELFF	TGTGCCAGCAGTCTAACGATGGAGGGGGAGCTGTTTTTT
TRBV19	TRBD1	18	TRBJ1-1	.	CASSIPVSRGQGGTEAFF	TGTGCCAGTAGTATACCGGTAAGCCGGGGACAGGGCGGCACTGAAGCTTTCTTT
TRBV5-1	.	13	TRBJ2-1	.	CASSSGDRGEQFF	TGCGCCAGCAGCTCCGGGGACCGGGGTGAGCAGTTCTTC
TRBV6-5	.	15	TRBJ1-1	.	CASSRLDTTGTEAFF	TGTGCCAGCAGTCGCCTGGACACTACGGGGACTGAAGCTTTCTTT
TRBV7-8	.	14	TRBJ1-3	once	CASSPGGAGNTIYF	TGTGCCAGCAGCCCAGGCGGGGCTGGAAACACCATATATTTT
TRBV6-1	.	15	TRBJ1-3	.	CASSEQASSGNTIYF	TGTGCCAGCAGTGAACAGGCCAGCTCTGGAAACACCATATATTTT